This is a list of T cell receptor beta chains from one sample in a study of blood T cell repertoires in COVID-19. Only in-frame clones appear in the TCRdb table, and some are missing; sequencing was by immunoSEQ multiplex PCR. This sample has approximately 470,000 clones, with 80% to 90% found just once. Input material: peripheral blood. These receptors were collected from a human donor in a cohort sampled during active COVID-19. Each CDR3 is given with its conserved first and last residue. D genes are given only for firm matches. Only part of the rows carry a size: once, few, many, or a class if the clone is expanded.

abundance	d_gene	len	v_gene	j_gene	CDR3nt	CDR3aa
NA	TRBD1	14	TRBV27	TRBJ2-4	TGTGCCAGCAGTTTCCGGGACAGACAAAACATTCAGTACTTC	CASSFRDRQNIQYF
NA	TRBD1	16	TRBV4-2	TRBJ1-6	TGTGCCAGCAGCCAAGATCTGGACAGGAGAAGATCACCCCTCCACTTT	CASSQDLDRRRSPLHF
once	NA	15	TRBV5-1	TRBJ2-6	TGCGCCAGCAGCTTAACTAGCTCTGGGGCCAACGTCCTGACTTTC	CASSLTSSGANVLTF
NA	TRBD2	16	TRBV2	TRBJ2-5	TGTGCCAGCAGCGTTGGACTAGCGGGAGGTTTAGAGACCCAGTACTTC	CASSVGLAGGLETQYF
NA	NA	13	TRBV7-9	TRBJ1-4	TGTGCCGCCCAGGACTCATCTAATGAAAAACTGTTTTTT	CAAQDSSNEKLFF
once	NA	13	TRBV18	TRBJ2-7	TGTGCCAGCTCACCGGCTAGCAGCTACGAGCAGTACTTC	CASSPASSYEQYF
NA	NA	13	TRBV1	TRBJ1-1	TGCACCAACCGAGACAGGGGGAACACTGAAGCTTTCTTT	CTNRDRGNTEAFF
NA	NA	12	TRBV7-9	TRBJ2-7	TGTGCCAGCCGCGATCCCGGGGGCGAGCAGTACTTC	CASRDPGGEQYF
NA	NA	12	TRBV28	TRBJ2-1	TGTGCCAGCAGCACAGTCTTCAATGAGCAGTTCTTC	CASSTVFNEQFF
NA	TRBD2	15	TRBV19	TRBJ2-7	TGTGCCAGTAGCCCCGCCCGGGACTACTCCTACGAGCAGTACTTC	CASSPARDYSYEQYF